This T cell receptor beta chain was profiled in a study of blood T cell repertoires in COVID-19. Study background: From the United States, Italy and Spain came samples of acute and convalescent COVID-19. PBMCs, B-cell-depleted T cells, or T cells were the source of the cDNA or gDNA that made up the material.

There are 14 residues in the CDR3. J was trimmed by 4 bases and V by 8 bases; bases with no gene match: 9. Germline V gene sequence: CDR1 SNHLY, CDR2 FYNNEI. Sequencing used immunoSEQ multiplex PCR; TCRdb keeps in-frame clones, though not all of them. The data show some 200,000 clones, 84% seen once. Patients at the Seattle site were enrolled during active infection and followed longitudinally. The sequencing input was peripheral blood. The chain employs TRBV2 and TRBJ2-5; 8 bases are shared with TRBD2. The clonotype originates from a woman older than 75 with COVID-19, enrolled during active disease. Here the CDR3 DNA reads TGTGCCAGCCTCTCCGGGGGGGCCCGAGAGACCCAGTACTTC. Its translation: CASLSGGARETQYF.